Sequencing of this TCR beta chain was carried out in a study of cytomegalovirus exposure and HLA in healthy donors. Findings and caveats of the study: Reportedly, fewer N-insertions than the approximately 700-donor mean appeared in an Asian-associated ancestry cluster in a later analysis. For cytomegalovirus status, the classifier reportedly gave diagnoses with high specificity and sensitivity.

The CDR3 is made up of 14 amino acids. V trimming: 5 bases; J trimming: 1 base; junction bases outside the gene matches: 4. Germline V gene lookup returns CDR1 KGHSH and CDR2 LQKENI. PCR was performed using 60 Vbeta and 13 Jbeta primers. The protocol was immunoSEQ multiplex PCR, while the TCRdb copy is restricted to in-frame clones and leaves out a portion. The sample has over 100,000 clones, around 57% seen once. This clone came up a few times. What it binds is unknown. The J gene is TRBJ1-1, the V gene TRBV18, with 7 nucleotides matching TRBD1. The specimen sequenced was PBMCs. The TCR originated in a human donor in good health. This CDR3 is CASSAQGSNTEAFF. The CDR3 DNA is TGTGCCAGCTCAGCACAGGGGTCGAACACTGAAGCTTTCTTT.